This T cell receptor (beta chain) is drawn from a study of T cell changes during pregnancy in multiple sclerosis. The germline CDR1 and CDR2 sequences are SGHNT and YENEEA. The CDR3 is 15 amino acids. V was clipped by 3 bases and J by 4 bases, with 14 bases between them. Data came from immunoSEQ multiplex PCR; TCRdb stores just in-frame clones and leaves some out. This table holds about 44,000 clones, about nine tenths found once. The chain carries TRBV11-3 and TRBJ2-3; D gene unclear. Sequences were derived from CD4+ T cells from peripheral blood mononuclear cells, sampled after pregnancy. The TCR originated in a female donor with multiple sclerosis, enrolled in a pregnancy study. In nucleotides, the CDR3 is TGTGCCAGCAGCTTGAGTGGCTCGGCGGCAGATACGCAGTATTTT. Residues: CASSLSGSAADTQYF. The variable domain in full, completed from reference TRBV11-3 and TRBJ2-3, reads EAGVVQSPRYKIIEKKQPVAFWCNPISGHNTLYWYLQNLGQGPELLIRYENEEAVDDSQLPKDRFSAERLKGVDSTLKIQPAELGDSAVYLCASSLSGSAADTQYFGPGTRLTVL.